The TCR beta chain described here comes from a study of breast tumors, draining lymph nodes, adjacent tissues. Study results and limitations: The data were judged consistent with most tumor T cells coming from lymph node and expanding in tumor. The lymph node origin of tumor T cells was framed as consistent with a hypothesis, not demonstrated. Tumor TCR diversity was below lymph nodes but above nontumor tissue. Tumor and nontumor repertoires were significantly more similar in luminal-like than in basal-like breast cancer.

The lymph nodes were axillary draining lymph nodes from breast cancer patients. This clonotype has a count of ten or more. Its specificity is unknown. Germline V lookup: CDR1 LNHDA, CDR2 SQIVND (reference sequence). V was clipped by 3 bases and J by 0 bases, with 9 bases between them. The CDR3 extends over 14 amino acids. One entry per CDR3 protein, called by TCRdb with MiXCR from the multiplex PCR reads. The data contain tens of thousands of distinct CDR3 sequences, roughly 20% of them singletons. This sequence joins TRBV19 and TRBJ2-7; perhaps TRBD1 as D (5 bases). The sequenced sample was axillary lymph node tissue. This sequence was found in a female donor with breast cancer. Some clones in this sample may be carry-over from other donors' samples. CDR3 residues: CASSIGATSYEQYF. In nucleotides, the CDR3 is TGTGCCAGTAGTATTGGGGCGACCTCCTACGAGCAGTACTTC.